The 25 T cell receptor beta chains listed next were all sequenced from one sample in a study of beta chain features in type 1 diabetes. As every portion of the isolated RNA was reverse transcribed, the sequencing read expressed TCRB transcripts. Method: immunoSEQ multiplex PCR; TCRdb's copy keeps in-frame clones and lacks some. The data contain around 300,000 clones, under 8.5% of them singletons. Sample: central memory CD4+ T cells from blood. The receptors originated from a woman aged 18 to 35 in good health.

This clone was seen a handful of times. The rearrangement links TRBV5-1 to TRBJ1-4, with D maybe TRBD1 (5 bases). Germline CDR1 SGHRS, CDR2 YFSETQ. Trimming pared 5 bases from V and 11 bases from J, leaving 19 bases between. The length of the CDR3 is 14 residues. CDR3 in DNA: TGCGCCAGCAGGGATGGGACGACAGAGAGCAAACTGTTTTTT. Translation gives CASRDGTTESKLFF.

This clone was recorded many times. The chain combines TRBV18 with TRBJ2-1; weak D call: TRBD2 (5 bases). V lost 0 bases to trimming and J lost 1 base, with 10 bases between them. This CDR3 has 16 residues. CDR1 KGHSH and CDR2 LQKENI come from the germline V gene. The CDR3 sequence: CASSPPPGWSYNEQFF. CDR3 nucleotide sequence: TGTGCCAGCTCACCACCCCCGGGGTGGTCCTACAATGAGCAGTTCTTC.

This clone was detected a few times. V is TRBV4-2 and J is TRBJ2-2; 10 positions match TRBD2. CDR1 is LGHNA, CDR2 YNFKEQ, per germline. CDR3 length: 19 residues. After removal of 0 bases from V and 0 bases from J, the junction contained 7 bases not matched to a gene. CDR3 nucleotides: TGTGCCAGCAGCCAAGATCCGATAGGACTAGCGGCGAACACCGGGGAGCTGTTTTTT. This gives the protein CASSQDPIGLAANTGELFF.

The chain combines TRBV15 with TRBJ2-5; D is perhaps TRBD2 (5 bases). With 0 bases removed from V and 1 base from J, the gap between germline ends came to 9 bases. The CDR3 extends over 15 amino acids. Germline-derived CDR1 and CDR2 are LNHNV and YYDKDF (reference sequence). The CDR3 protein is CATSRERAVQETQYF. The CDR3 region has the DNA TGTGCCACCAGCAGAGAGCGGGCAGTCCAAGAGACCCAGTACTTC. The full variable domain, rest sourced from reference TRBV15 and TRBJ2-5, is DAMVIQNPRYQVTQFGKPVTLSCSQTLNHNVMYWYQQKSSQAPKLLFHYYDKDFNNEADTPDNFQSRRPNTSFCFLDIRSPGLGDTAMYLCATSRERAVQETQYFGPGTRLLVL.

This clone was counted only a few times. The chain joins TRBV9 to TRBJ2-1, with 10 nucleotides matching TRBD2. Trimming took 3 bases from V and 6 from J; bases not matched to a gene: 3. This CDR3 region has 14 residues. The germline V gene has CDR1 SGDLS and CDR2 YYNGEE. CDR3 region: CASSGLAGRNEQFF. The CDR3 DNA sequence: TGTGCCAGCAGCGGACTAGCGGGCCGCAATGAGCAGTTCTTC.

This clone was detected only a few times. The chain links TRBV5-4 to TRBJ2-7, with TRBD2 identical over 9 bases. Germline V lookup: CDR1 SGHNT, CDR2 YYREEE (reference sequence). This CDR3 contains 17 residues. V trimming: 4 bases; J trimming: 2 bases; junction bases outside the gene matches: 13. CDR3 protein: CASSVRTSETFPYEQYF. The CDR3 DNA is TGTGCCAGCAGCGTGCGGACTAGCGAGACCTTCCCCTACGAGCAGTACTTC.

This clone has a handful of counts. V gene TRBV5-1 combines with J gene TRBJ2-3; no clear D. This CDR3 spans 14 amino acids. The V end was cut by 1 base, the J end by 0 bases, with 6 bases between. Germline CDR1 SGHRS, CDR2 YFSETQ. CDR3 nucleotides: TGCGCCAGCAGCTTGTCATCTAGCACAGATACGCAGTATTTT. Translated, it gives CASSLSSSTDTQYF.

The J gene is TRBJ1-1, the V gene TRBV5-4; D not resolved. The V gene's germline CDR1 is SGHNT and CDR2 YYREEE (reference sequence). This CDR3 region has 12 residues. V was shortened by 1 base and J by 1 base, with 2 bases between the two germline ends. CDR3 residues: CASSLRNTEAFF. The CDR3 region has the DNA TGTGCCAGCAGCTTGCGGAACACTGAAGCTTTCTTT.

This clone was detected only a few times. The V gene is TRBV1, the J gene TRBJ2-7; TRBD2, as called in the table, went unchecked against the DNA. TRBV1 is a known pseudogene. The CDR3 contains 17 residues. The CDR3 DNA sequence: TGCACCAGCAGCCAAGATTCGAGGTCTAGCGGGACCTACGAGCAGTACTTC. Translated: CTSSQDSRSSGTYEQYF.

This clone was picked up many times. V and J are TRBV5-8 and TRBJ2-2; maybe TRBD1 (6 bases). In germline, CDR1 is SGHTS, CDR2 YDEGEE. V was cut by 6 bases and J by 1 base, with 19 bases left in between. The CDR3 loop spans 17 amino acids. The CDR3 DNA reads TGTGCCAGCACCCCCAGGGGCCAGGGGCTGAACACCGGGGAGCTGTTTTTT. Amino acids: CASTPRGQGLNTGELFF.

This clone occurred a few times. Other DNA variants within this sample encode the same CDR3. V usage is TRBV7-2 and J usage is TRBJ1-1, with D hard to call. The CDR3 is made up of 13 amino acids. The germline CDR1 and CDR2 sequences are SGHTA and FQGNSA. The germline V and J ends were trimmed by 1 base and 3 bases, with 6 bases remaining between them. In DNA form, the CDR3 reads TGTGCCAGCAGCTTAGTCGGGGACACTGAAGCTTTCTTT. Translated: CASSLVGDTEAFF.

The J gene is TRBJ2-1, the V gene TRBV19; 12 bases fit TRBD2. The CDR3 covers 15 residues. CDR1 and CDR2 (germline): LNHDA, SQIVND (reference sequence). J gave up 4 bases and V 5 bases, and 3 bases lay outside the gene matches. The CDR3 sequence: CASSPSGRAYNEQFF. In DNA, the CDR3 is TGTGCCAGTAGTCCTAGCGGGAGGGCTTACAATGAGCAGTTCTTC.

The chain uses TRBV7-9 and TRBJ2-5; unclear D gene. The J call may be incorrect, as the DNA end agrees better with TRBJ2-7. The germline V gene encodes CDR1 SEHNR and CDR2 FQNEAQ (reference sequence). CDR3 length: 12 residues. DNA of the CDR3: TGTGCCAGCAGCTCGCTGCATTACGAGCAGTACTTC. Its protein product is CASSSLHYEQYF.

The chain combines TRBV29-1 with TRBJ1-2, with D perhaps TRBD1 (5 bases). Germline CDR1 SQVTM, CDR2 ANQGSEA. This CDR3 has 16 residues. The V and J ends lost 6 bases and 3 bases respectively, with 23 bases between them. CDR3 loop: CSVDNLGPDGYYGYTF. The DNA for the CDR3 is TGCAGCGTCGACAATTTGGGACCGGATGGGTACTATGGCTACACCTTC.

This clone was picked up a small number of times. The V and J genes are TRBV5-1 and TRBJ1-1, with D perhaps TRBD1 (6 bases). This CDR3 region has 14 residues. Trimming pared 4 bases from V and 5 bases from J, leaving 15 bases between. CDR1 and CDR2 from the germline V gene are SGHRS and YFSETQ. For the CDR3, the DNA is TGCGCCAGCAGCGGGAAGGGGGAAGGGACTGAAGCTTTCTTT. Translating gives CASSGKGEGTEAFF.

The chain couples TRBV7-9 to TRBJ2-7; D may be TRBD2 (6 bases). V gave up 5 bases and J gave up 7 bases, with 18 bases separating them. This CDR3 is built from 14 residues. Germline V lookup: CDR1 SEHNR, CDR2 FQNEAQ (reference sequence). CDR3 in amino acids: CASSQNGAAGEQYV. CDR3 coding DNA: TGTGCCAGCAGCCAAAACGGGGCCGCGGGGGAGCAGTACGTC.

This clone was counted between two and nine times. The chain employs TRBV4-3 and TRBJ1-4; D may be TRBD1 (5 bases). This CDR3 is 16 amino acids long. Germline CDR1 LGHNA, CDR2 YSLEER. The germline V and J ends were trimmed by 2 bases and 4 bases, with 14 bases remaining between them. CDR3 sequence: CASSQYPTAINEKLFF. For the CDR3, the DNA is TGCGCCAGCAGCCAATACCCGACAGCAATTAATGAAAAACTGTTTTTT.

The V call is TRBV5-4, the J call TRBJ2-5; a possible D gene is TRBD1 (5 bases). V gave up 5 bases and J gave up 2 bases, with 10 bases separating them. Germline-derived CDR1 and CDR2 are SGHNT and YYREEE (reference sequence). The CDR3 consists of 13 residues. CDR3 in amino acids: CASSKAGQETQYF. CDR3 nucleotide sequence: TGTGCCAGCAGTAAGGCAGGGCAAGAGACCCAGTACTTC.

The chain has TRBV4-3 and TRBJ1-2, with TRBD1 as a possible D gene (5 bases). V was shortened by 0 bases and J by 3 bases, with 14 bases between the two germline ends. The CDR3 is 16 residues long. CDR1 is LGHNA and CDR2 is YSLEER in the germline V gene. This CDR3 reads CASSQEALGTDYGYTF. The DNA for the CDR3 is TGCGCCAGCAGCCAAGAAGCCTTGGGGACTGACTATGGCTACACCTTC.

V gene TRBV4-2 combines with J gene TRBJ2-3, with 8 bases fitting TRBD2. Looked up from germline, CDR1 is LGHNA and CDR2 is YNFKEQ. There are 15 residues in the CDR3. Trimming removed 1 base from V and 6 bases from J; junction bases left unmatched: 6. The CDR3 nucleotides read TGTGCCAGCAGCCAAGCGGGGGGGCTTTCTGATACGCAGTATTTT. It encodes CASSQAGGLSDTQYF.

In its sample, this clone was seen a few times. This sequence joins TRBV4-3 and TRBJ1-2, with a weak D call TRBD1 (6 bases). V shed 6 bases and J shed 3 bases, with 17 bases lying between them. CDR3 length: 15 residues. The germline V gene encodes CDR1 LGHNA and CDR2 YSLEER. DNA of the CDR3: TGCGCCAGCAGTGAGGGCAGGGGAGGGGACTATGGCTACACCTTC. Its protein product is CASSEGRGGDYGYTF.

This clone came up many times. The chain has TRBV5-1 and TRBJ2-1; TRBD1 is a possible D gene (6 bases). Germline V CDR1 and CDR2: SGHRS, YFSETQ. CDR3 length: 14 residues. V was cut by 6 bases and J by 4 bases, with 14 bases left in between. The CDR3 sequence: CASNLQGPYNEQFF. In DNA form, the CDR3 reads TGCGCCAGCAACCTACAGGGTCCTTACAATGAGCAGTTCTTC.

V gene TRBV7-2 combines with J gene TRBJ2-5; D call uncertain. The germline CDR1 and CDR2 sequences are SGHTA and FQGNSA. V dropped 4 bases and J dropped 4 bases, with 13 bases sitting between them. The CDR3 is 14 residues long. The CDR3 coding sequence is TGTGCCAGCAGCTACTGGACCGGGCCAGAGACCCAGTACTTC. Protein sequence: CASSYWTGPETQYF.

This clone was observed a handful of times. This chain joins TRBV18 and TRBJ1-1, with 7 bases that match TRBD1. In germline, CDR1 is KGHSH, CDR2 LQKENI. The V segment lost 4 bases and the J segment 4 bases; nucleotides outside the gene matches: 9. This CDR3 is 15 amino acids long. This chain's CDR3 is CASSQDWTGTTEAFF. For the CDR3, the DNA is TGTGCCAGCTCACAGGACTGGACAGGTACCACTGAAGCTTTCTTT.

The CDR3 region has the DNA TGTGCCAGCAGCTTGGAAGGGGGCGGCCTTATTTCCTACGAGCAGTACGTC. This gives the protein CASSLEGGGLISYEQYV. V gene TRBV5-6 combines with J gene TRBJ2-7; TRBD1 matches at 7 bases. CDR3 length: 17 amino acids. Germline values: CDR1 SGHDT, CDR2 YYEEEE. Unmatched junction bases numbered 10, after V lost 0 bases and J lost 1 base.